This entry lists 5 T cell receptor beta chains sequenced from one sample in a study of T cells in localized non-small cell lung cancer. Sequenced by immunoSEQ multiplex PCR; TCRdb stores in-frame clones only, minus some. Seen here are around 80,000 clones, 80% observed once, and the top ten hold about a fifth. The sample consisted of PBMCs, taken before any cancer treatment. Source of these receptors: a man aged 40 to 69 with stage II squamous cell lung carcinoma.

The genes are TRBV10-2 and TRBJ2-5, with 8 positions matching TRBD1. CDR1 WSHSY and CDR2 SAAADI come from the germline V gene. This CDR3 is built from 13 residues. The V segment lost 5 bases and the J segment 4 bases; nucleotides outside the gene matches: 3. The CDR3 DNA reads as TGCGCCAGCAGTCTAACAGGGGGAGAGACCCAGTACTTC. This codes for CASSLTGGETQYF.

The CDR3 region is CASRTTGTLNYGYTF. The CDR3 bases are TGTGCCAGCAGGACGACAGGGACATTAAACTATGGCTACACCTTC. The V gene is TRBV19, the J gene TRBJ1-2; 7 bases fit TRBD1. The germline CDR1 and CDR2 sequences are LNHDA and SQIVND (reference sequence). This CDR3 contains 15 residues. With 9 bases clipped from V and 2 bases from J, the junction kept 12 bases outside the gene matches.

This clone was counted many times. V gene TRBV19 combines with J gene TRBJ2-1, with 7 bases that match TRBD2. The CDR3 consists of 15 residues. Per germline, CDR1 LNHDA and CDR2 SQIVND (reference sequence). The trim removed 2 bases at V and 4 bases at J, leaving 5 bases unmatched. CDR3 sequence: CASSITGGSYNEQFF. The CDR3 nucleotides read TGTGCCAGTAGTATAACGGGGGGTTCGTACAATGAGCAGTTCTTC.

The genes are TRBV7-6 and TRBJ1-5, with D hard to call. The germline V and J ends were trimmed by 1 base and 3 bases, with 13 bases remaining between them. Germline lookup yields CDR1 SGHVS and CDR2 FNYEAQ. This CDR3 has 16 residues. CDR3 residues: CASSLGVGLTNQPQHF. CDR3 nucleotide sequence: TGTGCCAGCAGCTTAGGGGTTGGACTCACCAATCAGCCCCAGCATTTT.

The chain carries TRBV28 and TRBJ2-7; 10 bases fit TRBD1. The J segment lost 2 bases and the V segment lost 2 bases, leaving 6 bases of the junction unmatched. Germline lookup yields CDR1 MDHEN and CDR2 SYDVKM. The CDR3 runs 16 residues. The CDR3 loop is CASSLAGTGVPYEQYF. CDR3 sequence (DNA): TGTGCCAGCAGTTTAGCCGGGACAGGGGTTCCCTACGAGCAGTACTTC.